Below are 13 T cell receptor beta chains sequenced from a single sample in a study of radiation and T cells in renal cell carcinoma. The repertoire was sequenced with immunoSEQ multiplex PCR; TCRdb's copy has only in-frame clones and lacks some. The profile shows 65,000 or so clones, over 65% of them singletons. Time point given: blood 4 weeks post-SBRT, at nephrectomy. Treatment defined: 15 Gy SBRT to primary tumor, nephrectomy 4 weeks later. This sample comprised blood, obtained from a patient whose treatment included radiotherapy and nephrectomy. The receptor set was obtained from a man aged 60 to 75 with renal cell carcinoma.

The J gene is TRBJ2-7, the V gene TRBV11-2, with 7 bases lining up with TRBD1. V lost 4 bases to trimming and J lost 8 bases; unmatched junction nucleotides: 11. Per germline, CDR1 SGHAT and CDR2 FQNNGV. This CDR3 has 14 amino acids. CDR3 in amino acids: CASSSNPTGNQQYV. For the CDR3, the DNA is TGTGCCAGCAGCTCCAACCCGACAGGGAACCAGCAGTACGTC.

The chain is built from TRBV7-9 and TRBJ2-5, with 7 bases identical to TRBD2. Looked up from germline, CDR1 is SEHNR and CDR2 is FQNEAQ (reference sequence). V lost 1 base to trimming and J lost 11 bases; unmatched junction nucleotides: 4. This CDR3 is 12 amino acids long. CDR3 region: CASSLENGGQYF. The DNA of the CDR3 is TGTGCCAGCAGCTTAGAGAACGGGGGGCAGTACTTC.

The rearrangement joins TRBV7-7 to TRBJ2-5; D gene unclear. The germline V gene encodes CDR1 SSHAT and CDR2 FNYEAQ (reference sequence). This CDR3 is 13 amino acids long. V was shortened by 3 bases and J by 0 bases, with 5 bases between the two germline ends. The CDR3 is CASSFNYQETQYF. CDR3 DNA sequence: TGTGCCAGCAGCTTTAACTACCAAGAGACCCAGTACTTC.

For the CDR3, the DNA is TGTGCCAGTAGTATTTGGGGACGTAGCACAGATACGCAGTATTTT. Translating it yields CASSIWGRSTDTQYF. J is TRBJ2-3 and V is TRBV19; TRBD1 or TRBD2 may be the D gene (5 bases each). The CDR3 totals 15 residues. V lost 3 bases, J lost 0 bases, and 10 bases lay in between. CDR1 and CDR2 from the germline V gene are LNHDA and SQIVND (reference sequence). The whole variable domain, filled in from reference TRBV19 and TRBJ2-3, reads DGGITQSPKYLFRKEGQNVTLSCEQNLNHDAMYWYRQDPGQGLRLIYYSQIVNDFQKGDIAEGYSVSREKKESFPLTVTSAQKNPTAFYLCASSIWGRSTDTQYFGPGTRLTVL.

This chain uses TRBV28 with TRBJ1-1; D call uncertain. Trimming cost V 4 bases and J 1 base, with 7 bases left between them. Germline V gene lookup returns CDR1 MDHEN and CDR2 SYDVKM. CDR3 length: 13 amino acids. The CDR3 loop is CASSSHGNTEAFF. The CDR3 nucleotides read TGTGCCAGCAGTTCTCATGGGAACACTGAAGCTTTCTTT.

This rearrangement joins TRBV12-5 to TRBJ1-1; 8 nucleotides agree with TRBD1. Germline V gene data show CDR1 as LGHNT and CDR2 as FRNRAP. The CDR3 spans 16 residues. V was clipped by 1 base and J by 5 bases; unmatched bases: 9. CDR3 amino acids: CASGLALTGGGTEAFF. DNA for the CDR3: TGTGCTAGTGGTTTGGCCCTCACAGGGGGTGGGACTGAAGCTTTCTTT.

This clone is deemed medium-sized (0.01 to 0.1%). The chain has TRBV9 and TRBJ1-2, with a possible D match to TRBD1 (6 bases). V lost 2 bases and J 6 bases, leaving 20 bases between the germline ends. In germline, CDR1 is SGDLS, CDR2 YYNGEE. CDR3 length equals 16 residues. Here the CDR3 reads CASSVGAPGPADGYTF. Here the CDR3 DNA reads TGTGCCAGCAGCGTGGGGGCCCCCGGACCCGCCGATGGCTACACCTTC.

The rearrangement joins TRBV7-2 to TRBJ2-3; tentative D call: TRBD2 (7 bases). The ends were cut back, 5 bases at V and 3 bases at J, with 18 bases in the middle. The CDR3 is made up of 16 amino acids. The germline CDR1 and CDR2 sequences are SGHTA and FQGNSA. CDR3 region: CASSKNVGGATDTQYF. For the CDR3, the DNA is TGTGCCAGCAGCAAAAATGTGGGGGGGGCGACAGATACGCAGTATTTT.

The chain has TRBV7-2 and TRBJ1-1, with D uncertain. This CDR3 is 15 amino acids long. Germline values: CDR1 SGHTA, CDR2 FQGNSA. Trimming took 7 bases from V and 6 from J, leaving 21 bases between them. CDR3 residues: CASTLRVGGSSEAFF. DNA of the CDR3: TGTGCCAGCACCCTTAGAGTAGGAGGTTCCTCTGAAGCTTTCTTT.

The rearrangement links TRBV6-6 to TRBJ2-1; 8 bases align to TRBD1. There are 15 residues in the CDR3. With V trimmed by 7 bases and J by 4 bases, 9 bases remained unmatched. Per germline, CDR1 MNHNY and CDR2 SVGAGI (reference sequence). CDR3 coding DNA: TGTGCCAGCACCTACTCGGGGACAGGTTACAATGAGCAGTTCTTC. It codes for CASTYSGTGYNEQFF.

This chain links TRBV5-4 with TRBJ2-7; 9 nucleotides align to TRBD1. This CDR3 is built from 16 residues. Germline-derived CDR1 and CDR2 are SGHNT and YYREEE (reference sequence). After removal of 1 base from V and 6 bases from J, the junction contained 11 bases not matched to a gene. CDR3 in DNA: TGTGCCAGCAGCTTGCCTGGGACAGGGAGGGATGGCGAGCAGTACTTC. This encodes CASSLPGTGRDGEQYF.

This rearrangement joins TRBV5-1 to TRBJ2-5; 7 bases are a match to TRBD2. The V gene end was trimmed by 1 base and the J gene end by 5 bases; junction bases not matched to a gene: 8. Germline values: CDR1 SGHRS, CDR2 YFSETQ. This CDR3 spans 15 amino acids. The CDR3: CASSLYPGGEETQYF. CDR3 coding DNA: TGCGCCAGCAGCTTGTACCCGGGGGGAGAGGAGACCCAGTACTTC.

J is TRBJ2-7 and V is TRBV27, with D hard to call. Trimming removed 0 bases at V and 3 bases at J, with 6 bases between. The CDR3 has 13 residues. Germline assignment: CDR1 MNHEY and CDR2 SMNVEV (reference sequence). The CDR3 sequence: CASSLSGNYEQYF. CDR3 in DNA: TGTGCCAGCAGTTTATCGGGTAACTACGAGCAGTACTTC.